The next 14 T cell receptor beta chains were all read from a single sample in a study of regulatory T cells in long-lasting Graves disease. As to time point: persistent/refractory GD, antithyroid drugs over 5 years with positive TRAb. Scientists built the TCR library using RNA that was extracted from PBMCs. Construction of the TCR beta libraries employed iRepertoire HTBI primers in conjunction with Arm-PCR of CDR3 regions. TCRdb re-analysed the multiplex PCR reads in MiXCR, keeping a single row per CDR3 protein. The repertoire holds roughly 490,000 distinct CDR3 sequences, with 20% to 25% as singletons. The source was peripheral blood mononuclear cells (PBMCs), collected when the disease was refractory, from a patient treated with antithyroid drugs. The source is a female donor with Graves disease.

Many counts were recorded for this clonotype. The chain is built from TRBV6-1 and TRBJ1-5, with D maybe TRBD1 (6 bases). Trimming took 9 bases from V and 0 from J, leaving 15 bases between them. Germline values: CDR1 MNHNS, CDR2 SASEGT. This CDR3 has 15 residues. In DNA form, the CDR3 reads TGTGCCAGTAAGACAGGAGTCTATAGCAATCAGCCCCAGCATTTT. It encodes CASKTGVYSNQPQHF.

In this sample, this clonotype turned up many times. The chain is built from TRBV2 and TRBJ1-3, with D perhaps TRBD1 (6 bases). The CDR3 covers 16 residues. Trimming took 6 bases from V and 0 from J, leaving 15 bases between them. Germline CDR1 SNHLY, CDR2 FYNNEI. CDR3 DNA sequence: TGTGCCAGCAGCCGGACAGCAGGGCTCTCTGGAAACACCATATATTTT. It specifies CASSRTAGLSGNTIYF.

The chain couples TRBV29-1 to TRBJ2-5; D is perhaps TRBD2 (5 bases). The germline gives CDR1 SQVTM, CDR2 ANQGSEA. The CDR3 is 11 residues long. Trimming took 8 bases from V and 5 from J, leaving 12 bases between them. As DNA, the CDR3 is TGCAGCCTTAGGGAGTGGGAGACCCAGTACTTC. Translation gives CSLREWETQYF.

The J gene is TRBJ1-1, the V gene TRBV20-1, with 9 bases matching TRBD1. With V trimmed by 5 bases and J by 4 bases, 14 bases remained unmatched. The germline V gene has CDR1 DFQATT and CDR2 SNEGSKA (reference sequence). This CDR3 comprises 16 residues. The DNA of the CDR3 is TGCAGTGCTGAAAGAGGAGGGACAGGGATGGGCACTGAAGCTTTCTTT. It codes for CSAERGGTGMGTEAFF.

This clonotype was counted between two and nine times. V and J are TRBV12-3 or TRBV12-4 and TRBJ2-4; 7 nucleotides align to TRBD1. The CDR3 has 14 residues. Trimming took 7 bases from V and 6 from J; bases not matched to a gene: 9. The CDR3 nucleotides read TGTGCCAGCAACCAGGGGGAGATACGAAACATTCAGTACTTC. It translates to CASNQGEIRNIQYF.

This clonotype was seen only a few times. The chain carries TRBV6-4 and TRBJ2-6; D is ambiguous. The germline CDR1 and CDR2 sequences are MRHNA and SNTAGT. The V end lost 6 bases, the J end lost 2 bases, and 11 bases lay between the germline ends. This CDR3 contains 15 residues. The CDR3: CASSPHYTGANVLTF. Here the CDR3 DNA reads TGTGCCAGCAGCCCCCATTATACTGGGGCCAACGTCCTGACTTTC.

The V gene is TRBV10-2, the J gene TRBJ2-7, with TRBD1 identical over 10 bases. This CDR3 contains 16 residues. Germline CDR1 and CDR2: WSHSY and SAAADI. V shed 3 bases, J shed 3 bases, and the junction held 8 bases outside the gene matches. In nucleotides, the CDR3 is TGCGCCAGCAGTGACCATCACGGACAGGGGGTCTACGAGCAGTACTTC. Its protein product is CASSDHHGQGVYEQYF.

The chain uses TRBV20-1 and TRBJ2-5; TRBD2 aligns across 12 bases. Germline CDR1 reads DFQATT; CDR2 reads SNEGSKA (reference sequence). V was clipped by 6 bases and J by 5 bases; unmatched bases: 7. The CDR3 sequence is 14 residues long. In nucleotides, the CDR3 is TGCAGTGCAAGACTAGCGGGAGACTGGGAGACCCAGTACTTC. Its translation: CSARLAGDWETQYF.

Here the CDR3 DNA reads TGCGCCAGCAGCCAAGAGCCAAGGGGATACACTGAAGCTTTCTTT. As protein: CASSQEPRGYTEAFF. The V call is TRBV4-1, the J call TRBJ1-1; D is perhaps TRBD1 (5 bases). V shed 0 bases and J shed 3 bases, with 11 bases lying between them. The germline V gene has CDR1 MGHRA and CDR2 YSYEKL. The CDR3 length is 15 residues.

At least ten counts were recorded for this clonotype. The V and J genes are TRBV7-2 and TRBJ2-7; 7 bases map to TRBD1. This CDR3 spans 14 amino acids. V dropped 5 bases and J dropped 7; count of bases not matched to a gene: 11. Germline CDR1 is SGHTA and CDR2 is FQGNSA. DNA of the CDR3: TGTGCCAGCAGCCTCCAAACAAACAGGGGAGAGCAGTACTTC. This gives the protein CASSLQTNRGEQYF. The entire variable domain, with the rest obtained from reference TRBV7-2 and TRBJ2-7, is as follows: GAGVSQSPSNKVTEKGKDVELRCDPISGHTALYWYRQSLGQGLEFLIYFQGNSAPDKSGLPSDRFSAERTGGSVSTLTIQRTQQEDSAVYLCASSLQTNRGEQYFGPGTRLTVT.

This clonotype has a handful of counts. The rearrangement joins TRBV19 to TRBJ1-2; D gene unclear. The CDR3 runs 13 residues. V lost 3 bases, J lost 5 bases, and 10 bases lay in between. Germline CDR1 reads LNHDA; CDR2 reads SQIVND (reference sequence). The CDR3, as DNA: TGTGCCAGTAGTATGGACGGGATATATGGCTACACCTTC. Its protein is CASSMDGIYGYTF.

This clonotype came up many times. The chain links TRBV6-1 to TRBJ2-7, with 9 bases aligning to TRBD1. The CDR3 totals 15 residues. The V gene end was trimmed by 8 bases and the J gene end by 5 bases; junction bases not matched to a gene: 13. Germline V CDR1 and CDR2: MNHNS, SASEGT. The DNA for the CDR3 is TGTGCCAGCTCCCCCGCGGGACAGGGTTATAACGAGCAGTACTTC. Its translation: CASSPAGQGYNEQYF.

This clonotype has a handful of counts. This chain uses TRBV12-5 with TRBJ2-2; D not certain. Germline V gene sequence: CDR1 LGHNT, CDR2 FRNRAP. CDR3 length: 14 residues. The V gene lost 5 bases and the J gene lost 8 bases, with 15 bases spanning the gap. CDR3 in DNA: TGTGCTAGTGGTGAAAATCCCGAAGTGGGGGAGCTGTTTTTT. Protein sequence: CASGENPEVGELFF.

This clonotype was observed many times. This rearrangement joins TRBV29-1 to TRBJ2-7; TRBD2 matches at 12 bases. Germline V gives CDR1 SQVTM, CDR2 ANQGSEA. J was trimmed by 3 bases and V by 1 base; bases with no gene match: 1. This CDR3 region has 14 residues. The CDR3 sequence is CSVEGTSGNYEQYF. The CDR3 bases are TGCAGCGTTGAAGGGACTAGCGGGAACTACGAGCAGTACTTC.